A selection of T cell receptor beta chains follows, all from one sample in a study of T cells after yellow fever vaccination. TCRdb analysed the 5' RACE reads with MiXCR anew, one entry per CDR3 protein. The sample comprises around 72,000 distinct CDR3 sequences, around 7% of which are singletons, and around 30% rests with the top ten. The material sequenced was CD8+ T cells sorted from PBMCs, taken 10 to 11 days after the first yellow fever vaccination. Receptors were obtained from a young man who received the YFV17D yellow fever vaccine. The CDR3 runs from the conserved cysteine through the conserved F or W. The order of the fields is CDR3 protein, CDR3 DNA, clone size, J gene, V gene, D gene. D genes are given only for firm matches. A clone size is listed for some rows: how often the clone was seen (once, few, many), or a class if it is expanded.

CATSDLTDRAADTQYF	TGTGCCACCAGTGATTTGACCGACAGGGCAGCCGATACGCAGTATTTT	many	TRBJ2-3	TRBV24-1	TRBD1
CASSFGIIQETQYF	TGTGCCAGCAGCTTCGGGATTATCCAAGAGACCCAGTACTTC	few	TRBJ2-5	TRBV6-1	.
CASSLSGEGNYEQYF	TGTGCCAGCAGTTTATCGGGAGAGGGGAACTACGAGCAGTACTTC	.	TRBJ2-7	TRBV27	.
CASSLRVPWGKATGELFF	TGTGCCAGCAGCTTAAGGGTTCCGTGGGGAAAGGCCACCGGGGAGCTGTTTTTT	.	TRBJ2-2	TRBV7-3	.
CASGLESLAGGSPSTDTQYF	TGTGCTAGTGGTTTGGAGTCACTAGCGGGGGGCTCGCCTAGCACAGATACGCAGTATTTT	many	TRBJ2-3	TRBV12-5	TRBD2
CASEGNNYGYTF	TGTGCCAGCGAGGGGAATAACTATGGCTACACCTTC	many	TRBJ1-2	TRBV2	.
CASSQVSVRPSHQEKLFF	TGCGCCAGCAGCCAAGTGTCGGTTCGCCCGAGCCACCAAGAAAAACTGTTTTTT	few	TRBJ1-4	TRBV4-3	.
CSVELAGGGVNEQFF	TGCAGCGTTGAACTCGCGGGGGGAGGGGTGAATGAGCAGTTCTTC	many	TRBJ2-1	TRBV29-1	TRBD2
CSARGLDNTNEKLFF	TGCAGTGCTAGGGGGTTAGATAATACTAATGAAAAACTGTTTTTT	.	TRBJ1-4	TRBV20-1	.
CASSALDRDTGELFF	TGTGCCAGCAGCGCCCTGGACAGGGACACCGGGGAGCTGTTTTTT	.	TRBJ2-2	TRBV7-9	TRBD1
CASSETGDNQPQHF	TGTGCCAGCAGCGAGACAGGAGACAATCAGCCCCAGCATTTT	many	TRBJ1-5	TRBV9	.
CASSYSMAGSTDTQYF	TGTGCCAGCAGTTACTCGATGGCGGGGAGCACAGATACGCAGTATTTT	many	TRBJ2-3	TRBV6-5	.
CASSPRGDTEQYF	TGCGCCAGCAGCCCCCGAGGAGACACCGAGCAGTACTTC	many	TRBJ2-7	TRBV4-1	.
CASSPLGVAIQYF	TGTGCCAGCAGCCCCCTCGGAGTAGCCATTCAGTACTTC	few	TRBJ2-4	TRBV7-8	.
CASRPTWAEAFF	TGTGCCAGCAGGCCTACGTGGGCTGAAGCTTTCTTT	few	TRBJ1-1	TRBV7-9	.
CASSSGTGGAGGQFF	TGTGCCAGCAGCTCCGGGACAGGGGGAGCCGGGGGGCAGTTCTTC	.	TRBJ2-1	TRBV7-6	TRBD1
CASSQEVGAKEKLFF	TGCGCCAGCAGCCAAGAAGTAGGGGCGAAGGAAAAACTGTTTTTT	many	TRBJ1-4	TRBV4-1	.
CASRLGTSSYNEQFF	TGCGCCAGCAGACTCGGGACATCCTCCTACAATGAGCAGTTCTTC	few	TRBJ2-1	TRBV5-1	.
CATSAQGEPGYGYTF	TGTGCCACCAGTGCACAGGGGGAACCCGGCTATGGCTACACCTTC	few	TRBJ1-2	TRBV24-1	TRBD1
CASGRTGGSTDTQYF	TGTGCCAGCGGGAGGACAGGGGGCAGCACAGATACGCAGTATTTT	many	TRBJ2-3	TRBV12-3/TRBV12-4	TRBD1
CASSRLQGARSGNTIYF	TGCGCCAGCAGCCGATTACAGGGGGCCCGCTCTGGAAACACCATATATTTT	many	TRBJ1-3	TRBV4-1	TRBD1
CATSDFRGVQETQYF	TGTGCCACCAGTGATTTCCGGGGGGTCCAAGAGACCCAGTACTTC	many	TRBJ2-5	TRBV24-1	TRBD2